The present TCR beta chain was sequenced within a study of neurological immune-mediated disorders. In its sample, this clonotype was seen many times. Every sequencing run drew on 15-18 subjects and yielded over 180 million TCR-beta sequences. TCRdb re-called the 5' RACE reads through MiXCR, storing one row per CDR3 protein. The table includes 46,000 or so distinct CDR3 sequences, around 4.3% detected once. This CDR3 has 16 residues. Trimming at V came to 5 bases and at J to 0 bases, leaving 6 bases not matched to a gene. CDR1 is MNHEY, CDR2 SVGAGI, per germline. V and J are TRBV6-5 and TRBJ2-5; 10 bases are shared with TRBD2. The sequence derives from a woman in her sixties with multiple sclerosis. The sequencing input was PBMCs. The CDR3 DNA reads as TGTGCCAGCAGTCCCGGGACTAGCGTGTACCAAGAGACCCAGTACTTC. Translation gives CASSPGTSVYQETQYF.